This is a list of T cell receptor beta chains from one sample in a study of shared clonotypes between healthy human individuals. Generated by immunoSEQ multiplex PCR, the TCRdb table keeps only in-frame clones and is missing some. The sample lists about 1.9 million clones, 90% to 95% occurring once. Sample: naive CD8+ T cells from PBMCs. These receptors all stem from a man younger than 30 in good health. Some clones in this sample may be carry-over from other donors' samples. The CDR3 runs from the conserved cysteine through the conserved F or W. D genes are given only for firm matches. Some rows mark clone size as missing; the rest say once, few, many or name a class of expanded clone.

J: TRBJ2-5; size: -; D: TRBD1; V: TRBV6-5; DNA: TGTGCCACAGGGGGAGACTTCCAAGAGACCCAGTACTTC; CDR3: CATGGDFQETQYF
J: TRBJ2-1; size: once; D: TRBD1; V: TRBV10-1; DNA: TGCGCCAGCAGTGAGTCTGTGACAGGGTACGAGCAGTTCTTC; CDR3: CASSESVTGYEQFF
J: TRBJ2-3; size: -; D: -; V: TRBV27; DNA: TGTGCCAGCAGTTTCGGCCCGGGTCGGTCCCCAGATACGCAGTATTTT; CDR3: CASSFGPGRSPDTQYF
J: TRBJ2-5; size: -; D: TRBD2; V: TRBV7-8; DNA: TGTGCCAGCAGCTTCACCACCGGGACTAGCGCAGAGACCCAGTACTTC; CDR3: CASSFTTGTSAETQYF
J: TRBJ1-5; size: -; D: TRBD1; V: TRBV27; DNA: TGTGCCAGCAGTCTCCGGGACAGGGATCAGCCCCAGCATTTT; CDR3: CASSLRDRDQPQHF
J: TRBJ2-7; size: -; D: -; V: TRBV2; DNA: TGTGCCAGCAGTGAGGAGGGGGCGTCAATTTACGAGCAGTACTTC; CDR3: CASSEEGASIYEQYF
J: TRBJ2-7; size: -; D: -; V: TRBV28; DNA: TGTGTCTTCTTGGGCAGCTCCTACGAGCAGTACTTC; CDR3: CVFLGSSYEQYF
J: TRBJ2-3; size: -; D: TRBD2; V: TRBV2; DNA: TGTGCCAGCAGATCGGGACTAGCGGGAGTAGATACGCAGTATTTT; CDR3: CASRSGLAGVDTQYF
J: TRBJ2-6; size: once; D: -; V: TRBV28; DNA: TGTGCCAGCAGTCCGTTCGACACTGTTTTCTCTGGGGCCAACGTCCTGACTTTC; CDR3: CASSPFDTVFSGANVLTF
J: TRBJ2-7; size: -; D: -; V: TRBV5-4; DNA: TGTGCCAGCAGCTTGTTACAACAGAAAACCTACGAGCAGTACTTC; CDR3: CASSLLQQKTYEQYF
J: TRBJ2-7; size: -; D: -; V: TRBV6-5; DNA: TGTGCCAGCAGTTACCGGGCCGACTACGAGCAGTACTTC; CDR3: CASSYRADYEQYF
J: TRBJ1-1; size: -; D: -; V: TRBV27; DNA: TGTGCCAGCAGTTTAAATACGGGTGAAGCTTTCTTT; CDR3: CASSLNTGEAFF
J: TRBJ2-4; size: -; D: -; V: TRBV5-5; DNA: TGTGCCAGCAGCTCACCCACTGAAAAAGAGTACTTC; CDR3: CASSSPTEKEYF
J: TRBJ2-3; size: -; D: -; V: TRBV15; DNA: TGTGCCACCAGCAGTCGGTTCACAGATACGCAGTATTTT; CDR3: CATSSRFTDTQYF
J: TRBJ2-3; size: -; D: -; V: TRBV7-8; DNA: TGTGCCAGCAGCTTAACAGGCTATTCATCAGGCACAGATACGCAGTATTTT; CDR3: CASSLTGYSSGTDTQYF
J: TRBJ2-1; size: once; D: -; V: TRBV9; DNA: TGTGCCAGCAGCGTAGCGGGAACCCACAATGAGCAGTTCTTC; CDR3: CASSVAGTHNEQFF
J: TRBJ1-5; size: -; D: TRBD1; V: TRBV27; DNA: TGTGCCAGCAGTCCATTCAGGGGGAATCAGCCCCAGCATTTT; CDR3: CASSPFRGNQPQHF
J: TRBJ2-1; size: -; D: -; V: TRBV14; DNA: TGTGCCAGCAGCCAAGATGACCGGGACCCATACAATGAGCAGTTCTTC; CDR3: CASSQDDRDPYNEQFF
J: TRBJ2-7; size: -; D: -; V: TRBV10-2; DNA: TGCGCCAGCAGTGAGTCCGTAGGTTTGGCGCACTACGAGCAGTACTTC; CDR3: CASSESVGLAHYEQYF
J: TRBJ1-1; size: -; D: -; V: TRBV18; DNA: TGTGCCAGCTCACCAGAGACAGGCCTGAACACTGAAGCTTTCTTT; CDR3: CASSPETGLNTEAFF
J: TRBJ1-1; size: -; D: -; V: TRBV19; DNA: TGTGCCAGTAGTATCTATCGCTTGGGGAGGACTGAAGCTTTCTTT; CDR3: CASSIYRLGRTEAFF
J: TRBJ2-7; size: -; D: TRBD1; V: TRBV27; DNA: TGTGCCAGCAGTCCGACTTGGACAGGGGGCGTCGAGCAGTACTTC; CDR3: CASSPTWTGGVEQYF
J: TRBJ1-5; size: -; D: -; V: TRBV19; DNA: TGTGCCAGTAGTATTGGAGCCTCCCCTAATCAGCCCCAGCATTTT; CDR3: CASSIGASPNQPQHF